The 25 T cell receptor beta chains presented below share a single source sample, sequenced in a study of T cell changes during pregnancy in multiple sclerosis. Only in-frame clones appear in the TCRdb table, and some are missing; sequencing was by immunoSEQ multiplex PCR. The sample has around 69,000 clones, about 90% seen once. Sample: peripheral blood, taken in the first trimester of pregnancy. The receptors come from a female donor with multiple sclerosis, enrolled in a pregnancy study.

The chain is built from TRBV7-9 and TRBJ2-5; D is undetermined. Germline-derived CDR1 and CDR2 are SEHNR and FQNEAQ (reference sequence). V was shortened by 4 bases and J by 1 base, with 4 bases between the two germline ends. This CDR3 comprises 12 residues. CDR3 coding DNA: TGTGCCAGCAGCTCGGGCCAAGAGACCCAGTACTTC. Residues: CASSSGQETQYF.

The rearrangement uses TRBV7-9 and TRBJ2-1, with D maybe TRBD1 (6 bases). Trimming pared 4 bases from V and 12 bases from J, leaving 10 bases between. This CDR3 has 11 amino acids. Looked up from germline, CDR1 is SEHNR and CDR2 is FQNEAQ (reference sequence). The CDR3 reads CASSSQGRQFF. The CDR3 DNA follows: TGTGCCAGCAGCTCACAGGGTCGGCAGTTCTTC.

This sequence joins TRBV29-1 and TRBJ2-3; D is possibly TRBD2 (5 bases). V dropped 1 base and J dropped 4 bases, with 12 bases sitting between them. In germline, CDR1 is SQVTM, CDR2 ANQGSEA. The CDR3 runs to 14 residues. The CDR3 spells CSVEAGSPADTQYF. DNA of the CDR3: TGCAGCGTTGAAGCGGGGTCCCCCGCAGATACGCAGTATTTT.

This sequence joins TRBV9 and TRBJ2-7; a possible D gene is TRBD2 (6 bases). The CDR3 is 11 amino acids. Trimming took off 0 bases at V and 12 bases at J, with 10 bases between the two ends. CDR1 is SGDLS, CDR2 YYNGEE, per germline. The CDR3, as DNA: TGTGCCAGCAGCGTAGAGGAGGGTCCGTACTTC. Translation gives CASSVEEGPYF.

V usage is TRBV19 and J usage is TRBJ2-2; 7 nucleotides match TRBD2. The CDR3 runs 16 residues. The germline CDR1 and CDR2 sequences are LNHDA and SQIVND (reference sequence). J gave up 3 bases and V 3 bases, and 7 bases lay outside the gene matches. The CDR3 sequence is CASSILSGGHTGELFF. DNA for the CDR3: TGTGCCAGTAGTATCCTTTCGGGGGGACACACCGGGGAGCTGTTTTTT.

V usage is TRBV7-3 and J usage is TRBJ2-1; 7 bases map to TRBD2. Germline V gene sequence: CDR1 SGHTA, CDR2 FQGTGA. The trim removed 0 bases at V and 7 bases at J, leaving 6 bases unmatched. This CDR3 comprises 15 residues. In nucleotides, the CDR3 is TGTGCCAGCAGCTTAACAGGGGCGGGGGTTAATGAGCAGTTCTTC. This encodes CASSLTGAGVNEQFF.

The chain links TRBV4-1 to TRBJ2-4; 8 bases are shared with TRBD1. CDR3 length: 18 residues. V lost 2 bases, J lost 6 bases, and 15 bases stayed unmatched. The germline V gene encodes CDR1 MGHRA and CDR2 YSYEKL. CDR3 region: CASSQLGQAPGAGNIQYF. DNA for the CDR3: TGCGCCAGCAGCCAACTGGGACAGGCGCCCGGTGCGGGAAACATTCAGTACTTC.

The V gene is TRBV6-1, the J gene TRBJ1-3; D is perhaps TRBD1 (6 bases). The CDR3 contains 16 residues. Trimming stripped 4 bases from V and 0 bases from J, with 13 bases between. Germline lookup yields CDR1 MNHNS and CDR2 SASEGT. CDR3 sequence reads: CASSARGGSSGNTIYF. The CDR3 DNA is TGTGCCAGCAGTGCGCGTGGGGGCTCCTCTGGAAACACCATATATTTT.

V usage is TRBV19 and J usage is TRBJ2-2; 11 bases are shared with TRBD2. Germline CDR1 and CDR2: LNHDA and SQIVND (reference sequence). Trimming at V came to 1 base and at J to 7 bases, leaving 5 bases not matched to a gene. This CDR3 comprises 16 residues. The CDR3 DNA sequence: TGTGCCAGTAGTATAGCGGCCGGACTAGCGGGCGGGGAGCTGTTTTTT. Residues: CASSIAAGLAGGELFF.

The V call is TRBV6-6, the J call TRBJ2-7, with a possible D match to TRBD1 (6 bases). Trimming shortened V by 1 base and J by 1 base, and 14 bases separated the two germline ends. This CDR3 is 16 amino acids long. In germline, CDR1 is MNHNY, CDR2 SVGAGI (reference sequence). CDR3 residues: CASSYFRTVESYEQYF. CDR3 bases: TGTGCCAGCAGTTACTTCCGGACAGTAGAATCCTACGAGCAGTACTTC.

This clone was counted once. V and J are TRBV5-1 and TRBJ2-3, with TRBD2 as a possible D gene (5 bases). The ends were cut back, 4 bases at V and 6 bases at J, with 21 bases in the middle. Germline V CDR1 and CDR2: SGHRS, YFSETQ. The CDR3 sequence is 16 residues long. As DNA, the CDR3 is TGCGCCAGCAGCCAGGACTCGACCAACATGATTGATACGCAGTATTTT. Translated, it gives CASSQDSTNMIDTQYF.

The rearrangement joins TRBV7-2 to TRBJ2-2; 7 bases are shared with TRBD2. Looked up from germline, CDR1 is SGHTA and CDR2 is FQGNSA. CDR3 length: 19 amino acids. Trimming cost V 5 bases and J 1 base; bases outside gene matches: 16. CDR3 in DNA: TGTGCCAGCAGCCTAGGCCTACTAGCGCAGAGCTTGAACACCGGGGAGCTGTTTTTT. Amino acid sequence: CASSLGLLAQSLNTGELFF.

This clone has more than one count but fewer than ten. V usage is TRBV21-1 and J usage is TRBJ1-1; the table assigns TRBD1, which was not confirmed against the DNA. TRBV21-1 is a pseudogene segment. This CDR3 spans 16 amino acids. CDR3 protein: CASSKALRTGGTEAFF. The CDR3 region has the DNA TGTGCCAGCAGCAAAGCGCTCAGGACAGGGGGCACTGAAGCTTTCTTT.

This clone was recorded once. The gene calls are TRBV5-4 and TRBJ2-1; 7 bases fit TRBD2. The junction had 12 bases not matched to a gene; V was cut back by 7 bases and J by 8 bases. The CDR3 length is 14 residues. In germline, CDR1 is SGHNT, CDR2 YYREEE (reference sequence). CDR3 region: CASRQAGAYDEQFF. DNA of the CDR3: TGTGCCAGCCGCCAGGCGGGAGCTTATGATGAGCAGTTCTTC.

The chain uses TRBV7-8 and TRBJ1-1, with 7 bases lining up with TRBD1. With 5 bases clipped from V and 5 bases from J, the junction kept 5 bases outside the gene matches. Per the germline V gene, CDR1 is SGHVS and CDR2 is FQNEAQ. The CDR3 is 13 amino acids. CDR3 protein: CASSATGATEAFF. In DNA, the CDR3 is TGTGCCAGCAGCGCCACAGGGGCAACTGAAGCTTTCTTT.

This clone has more than one count but fewer than ten. The V gene is TRBV11-3, the J gene TRBJ2-5, with D possibly TRBD1 on 5 matching bases. V was cut by 5 bases and J by 4 bases, with 14 bases left in between. The CDR3 totals 14 residues. CDR1 SGHNT and CDR2 YENEEA come from the germline V gene. The CDR3 loop is CASSPRQIRETQYF. CDR3 DNA sequence: TGTGCCAGCAGCCCCCGACAGATCCGAGAGACCCAGTACTTC. The full variable domain, rest sourced from reference TRBV11-3 and TRBJ2-5, is EAGVVQSPRYKIIEKKQPVAFWCNPISGHNTLYWYLQNLGQGPELLIRYENEEAVDDSQLPKDRFSAERLKGVDSTLKIQPAELGDSAVYLCASSPRQIRETQYFGPGTRLLVL.

This sequence joins TRBV6-4 and TRBJ2-3, with TRBD2 matching 10 bases. V was pared by 5 bases and J by 2 bases, with 4 bases of the junction left unmatched. The CDR3 sequence is 15 residues long. The germline V gene has CDR1 MRHNA and CDR2 SNTAGT. CDR3 sequence: CASSPLAGATDTQYF. CDR3 bases: TGTGCCAGCAGTCCCCTAGCGGGAGCCACAGATACGCAGTATTTT.

The rearrangement links TRBV10-3 to TRBJ2-3; perhaps TRBD1 as D (6 bases). Germline loops: CDR1 ENHRY, CDR2 SYGVKD. The length of the CDR3 is 13 residues. With 6 bases removed from V and 1 base from J, the gap between germline ends came to 8 bases. CDR3 protein: CAIRDSRTDTQYF. In DNA, the CDR3 is TGTGCCATCAGGGACAGCCGCACAGATACGCAGTATTTT.

The chain is built from TRBV5-5 and TRBJ2-3; TRBD1 agrees at 10 bases. The trim removed 4 bases at V and 1 base at J, leaving 12 bases unmatched. Per germline, CDR1 SGHKS and CDR2 YYEKEE (reference sequence). CDR3 length equals 18 residues. The CDR3 here is CASSHIVSTGGRTDTQYF. CDR3 sequence (DNA): TGTGCCAGCAGCCACATAGTCTCGACAGGGGGCCGCACAGATACGCAGTATTTT.

The rearrangement joins TRBV4-3 to TRBJ2-1; 8 bases line up with TRBD2. There are 15 residues in the CDR3. The V gene end was trimmed by 1 base and the J gene end by 6 bases; junction bases not matched to a gene: 5. Looked up from germline, CDR1 is LGHNA and CDR2 is YSLEER. CDR3: CASSQGTSPGNEQFF. The CDR3 DNA sequence: TGCGCCAGCAGCCAAGGGACTAGCCCCGGCAATGAGCAGTTCTTC.

About this clone itself: Additional DNA sequences in this sample encode the identical CDR3. The chain combines TRBV27 with TRBJ2-7; 9 nucleotides match TRBD2. Germline CDR1 is MNHEY and CDR2 is SMNVEV (reference sequence). Trimming cost V 5 bases and J 3 bases; bases outside gene matches: 2. The CDR3 contains 13 residues. CDR3 in amino acids: CASSLSGGYEQYF. CDR3 sequence (DNA): TGTGCCAGCAGTCTTAGCGGGGGCTACGAGCAGTACTTC.

This clone was seen repeatedly, ten times or more. The chain has TRBV28 and TRBJ2-7; 10 positions match TRBD2. Germline V CDR1 and CDR2: MDHEN, SYDVKM. With 6 bases clipped from V and 4 bases from J, the junction kept 9 bases outside the gene matches. This CDR3 has 15 amino acids. The CDR3 nucleotides read TGTGCCAGCAGCTCCCGGGGAGCGGGAGGGTACGAGCAGTACTTC. The encoded protein is CASSSRGAGGYEQYF.

The chain carries TRBV7-9 and TRBJ1-2; the D is unclear. CDR1 and CDR2 from the germline V gene are SEHNR and FQNEAQ (reference sequence). Trimming shortened V by 3 bases and J by 5 bases, and 10 bases separated the two germline ends. This CDR3 spans 13 amino acids. In DNA form, the CDR3 reads TGTGCCAGCAGCTTGGGAGTTTCTTATGGCTACACCTTC. It is translated as CASSLGVSYGYTF.

V is TRBV18 and J is TRBJ2-1, with D tentatively TRBD2 (5 bases). Germline lookup yields CDR1 KGHSH and CDR2 LQKENI. V lost 2 bases and J 4 bases, leaving 15 bases between the germline ends. The CDR3 runs 16 residues. In DNA, the CDR3 is TGTGCCAGCTCACCAGATCAATTAGCGCTTTACAATGAGCAGTTCTTC. This encodes CASSPDQLALYNEQFF.

The chain combines TRBV5-3 with TRBJ2-7, with 7 bases identical to TRBD2. TRBV5-3 is labeled an ORF, and its function is uncertain. CDR3 size: 13 residues. V lost 1 base, J lost 5 bases, and 3 bases stayed unmatched. The CDR3 here is CARSLKLADEQYF. In nucleotides, the CDR3 is TGTGCCAGAAGCTTGAAGCTAGCGGACGAGCAGTACTTC.